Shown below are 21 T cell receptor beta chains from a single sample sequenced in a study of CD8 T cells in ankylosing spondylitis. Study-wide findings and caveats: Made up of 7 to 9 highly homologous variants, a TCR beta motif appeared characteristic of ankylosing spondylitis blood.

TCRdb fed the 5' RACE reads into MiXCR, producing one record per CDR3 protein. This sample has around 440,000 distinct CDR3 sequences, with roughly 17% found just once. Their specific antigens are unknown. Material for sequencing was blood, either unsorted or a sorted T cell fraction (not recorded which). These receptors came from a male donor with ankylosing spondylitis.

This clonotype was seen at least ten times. CDR3 protein: CASSQDTDRPQHF. Written as DNA, the CDR3 is TGTGCCAGCAGCCAAGATACTGATCGGCCCCAGCATTTT. The chain uses TRBV4-2 and TRBJ1-5; D call uncertain. There are 13 residues in the CDR3. CDR1 LGHNA and CDR2 YNFKEQ come from the germline V gene. V lost 0 bases and J lost 9, with 9 bases in between.

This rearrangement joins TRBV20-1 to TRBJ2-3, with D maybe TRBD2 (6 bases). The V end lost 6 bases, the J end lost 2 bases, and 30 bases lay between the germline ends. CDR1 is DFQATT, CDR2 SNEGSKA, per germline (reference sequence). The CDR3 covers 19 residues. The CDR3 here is CSAQAVLARSGSLTDTQYF. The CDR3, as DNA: TGCAGTGCCCAGGCCGTACTAGCTCGGTCGGGCTCTCTCACAGATACGCAGTATTTT.

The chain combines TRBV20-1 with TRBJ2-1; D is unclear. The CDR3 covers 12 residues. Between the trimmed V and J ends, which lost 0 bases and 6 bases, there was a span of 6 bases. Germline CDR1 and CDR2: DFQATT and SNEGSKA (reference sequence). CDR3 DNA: TGCAGTGCTAGAGAGTCCGTCAATGAGCAGTTCTTC. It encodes CSARESVNEQFF.

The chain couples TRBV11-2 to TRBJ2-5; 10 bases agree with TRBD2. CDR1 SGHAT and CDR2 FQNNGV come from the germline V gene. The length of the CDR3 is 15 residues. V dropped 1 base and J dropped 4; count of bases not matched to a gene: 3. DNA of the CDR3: TGTGCCAGCAGCTTAGCTGGGACTAGCGTAGAGACCCAGTACTTC. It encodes CASSLAGTSVETQYF.

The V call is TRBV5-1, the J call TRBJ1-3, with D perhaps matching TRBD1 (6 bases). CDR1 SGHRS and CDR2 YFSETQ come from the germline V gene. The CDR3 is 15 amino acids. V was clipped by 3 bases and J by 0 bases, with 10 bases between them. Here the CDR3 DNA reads TGCGCCAGCAGCTCGGGGGACATCTCTGGAAACACCATATATTTT. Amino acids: CASSSGDISGNTIYF.

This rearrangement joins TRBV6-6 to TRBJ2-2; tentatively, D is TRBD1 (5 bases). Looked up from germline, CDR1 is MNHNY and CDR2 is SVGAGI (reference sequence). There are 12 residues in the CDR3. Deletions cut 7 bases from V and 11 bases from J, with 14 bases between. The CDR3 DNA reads TGTGCCAGCACCCAAGGGGCAGGAGAGCTGTTTTTT. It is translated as CASTQGAGELFF.

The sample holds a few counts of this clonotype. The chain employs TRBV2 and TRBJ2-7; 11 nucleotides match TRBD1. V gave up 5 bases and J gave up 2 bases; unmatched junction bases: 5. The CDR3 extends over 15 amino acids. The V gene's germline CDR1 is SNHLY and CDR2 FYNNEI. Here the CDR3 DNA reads TGTGCCAGCAGTTCGGGACAGGGGGGAACCTACGAGCAGTACTTC. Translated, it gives CASSSGQGGTYEQYF.

CDR3 protein: CSAGGPGSYEQYF. The CDR3 coding sequence is TGCAGCGCCGGAGGGCCTGGGTCCTACGAGCAGTACTTC. The rearrangement links TRBV20-1 to TRBJ2-7, with TRBD2 as a possible D gene (6 bases). Germline CDR1 DFQATT, CDR2 SNEGSKA (reference sequence). The CDR3 extends over 13 amino acids.

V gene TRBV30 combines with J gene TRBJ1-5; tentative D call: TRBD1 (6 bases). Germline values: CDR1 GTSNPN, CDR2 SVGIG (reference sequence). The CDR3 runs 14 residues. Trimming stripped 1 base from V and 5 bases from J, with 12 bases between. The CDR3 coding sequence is TGTGCCTGGAGTGGGGGGGGGCTAGATCAGCCCCAGCATTTT. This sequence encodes CAWSGGGLDQPQHF.

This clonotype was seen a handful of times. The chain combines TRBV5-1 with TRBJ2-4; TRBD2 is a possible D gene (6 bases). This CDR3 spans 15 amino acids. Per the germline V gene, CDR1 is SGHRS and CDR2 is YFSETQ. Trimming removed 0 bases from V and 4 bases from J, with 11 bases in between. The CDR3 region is CASSLEASEKNIQYF. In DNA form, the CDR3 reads TGCGCCAGCAGCTTGGAAGCTAGCGAGAAAAACATTCAGTACTTC.

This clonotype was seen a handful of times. In DNA form, the CDR3 reads TGTGCCAGCAGCTTGAGGTGGGGGGCTGAAGCTTTCTTT. It translates to CASSLRWGAEAFF. The chain combines TRBV7-6 with TRBJ1-1; possible D gene TRBD1, 5 bases. The CDR3 has 13 residues. V dropped 3 bases and J dropped 6 bases, with 11 bases sitting between them. Per the germline V gene, CDR1 is SGHVS and CDR2 is FNYEAQ. Using reference TRBV7-6 and TRBJ1-1 for the parts outside the CDR3, the full variable domain is GAGVSQSPRYKVTKRGQDVALRCDPISGHVSLYWYRQALGQGPEFLTYFNYEAQQDKSGLPNDRFSAERPEGSISTLTIQRTEQRDSAMYRCASSLRWGAEAFFGQGTRLTVV.

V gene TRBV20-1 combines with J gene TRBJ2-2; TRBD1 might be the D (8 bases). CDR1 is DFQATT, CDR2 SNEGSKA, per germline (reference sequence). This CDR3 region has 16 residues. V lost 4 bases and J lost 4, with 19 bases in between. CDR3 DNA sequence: TGCAGTGCTACTACAGGGGGGGCGTTGGGCACCGGGGAGCTGTTTTTT. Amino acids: CSATTGGALGTGELFF.

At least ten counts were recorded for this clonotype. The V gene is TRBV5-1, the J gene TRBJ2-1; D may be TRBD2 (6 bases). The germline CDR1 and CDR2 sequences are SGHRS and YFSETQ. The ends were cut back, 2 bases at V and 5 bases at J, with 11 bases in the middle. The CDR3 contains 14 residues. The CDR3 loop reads CASSFYSGDNEQFF. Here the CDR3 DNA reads TGCGCCAGCAGCTTTTATTCGGGGGACAATGAGCAGTTCTTC.

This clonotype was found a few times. CDR3 sequence: CASSLAGRGGPYNEQFF. The CDR3 region has the DNA TGTGCCAGCAGCTTAGCAGGGCGGGGGGGCCCCTACAATGAGCAGTTCTTC. V gene TRBV7-9 combines with J gene TRBJ2-1, with 9 bases identical to TRBD2. Germline assignment: CDR1 SEHNR and CDR2 FQNEAQ (reference sequence). V dropped 0 bases and J dropped 2; count of bases not matched to a gene: 5. This CDR3 has 17 residues. Together with reference TRBV7-9 and TRBJ2-1, the CDR3 gives the full variable domain: DTGVSQNPRHKITKRGQNVTFRCDPISEHNRLYWYRQTLGQGPEFLTYFQNEAQLEKSRLLSDRFSAERPKGSFSTLEIQRTEQGDSAMYLCASSLAGRGGPYNEQFFGPGTRLTVL.

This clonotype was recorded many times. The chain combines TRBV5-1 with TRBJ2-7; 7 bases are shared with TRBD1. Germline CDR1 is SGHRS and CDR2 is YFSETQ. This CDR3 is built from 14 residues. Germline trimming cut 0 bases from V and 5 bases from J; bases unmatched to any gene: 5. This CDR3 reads CASSLGQGSNEQYF. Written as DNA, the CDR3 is TGCGCCAGCAGCTTGGGACAGGGCTCGAACGAGCAGTACTTC.

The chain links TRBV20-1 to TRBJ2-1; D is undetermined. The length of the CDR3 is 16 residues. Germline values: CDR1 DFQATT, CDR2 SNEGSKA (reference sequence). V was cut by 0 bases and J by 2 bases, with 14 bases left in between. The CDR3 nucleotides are TGCAGTGCTAGAGATCACCTGCGGTCCACCTACAATGAGCAGTTCTTC. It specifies CSARDHLRSTYNEQFF.

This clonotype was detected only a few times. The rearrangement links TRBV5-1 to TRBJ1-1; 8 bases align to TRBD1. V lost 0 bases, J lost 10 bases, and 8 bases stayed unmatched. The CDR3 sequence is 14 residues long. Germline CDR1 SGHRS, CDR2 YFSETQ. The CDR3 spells CASSLDDRGVRAFF. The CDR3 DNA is TGCGCCAGCAGCTTGGACGACAGGGGTGTTAGAGCTTTCTTT.

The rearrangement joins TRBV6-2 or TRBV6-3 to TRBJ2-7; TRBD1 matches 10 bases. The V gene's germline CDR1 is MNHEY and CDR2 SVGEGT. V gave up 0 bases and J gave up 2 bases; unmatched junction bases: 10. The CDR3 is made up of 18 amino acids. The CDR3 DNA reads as TGTGCCAGCAGTTACTCGACTACCGACAGGGGGCCAACCTACGAGCAGTACTTC. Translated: CASSYSTTDRGPTYEQYF.

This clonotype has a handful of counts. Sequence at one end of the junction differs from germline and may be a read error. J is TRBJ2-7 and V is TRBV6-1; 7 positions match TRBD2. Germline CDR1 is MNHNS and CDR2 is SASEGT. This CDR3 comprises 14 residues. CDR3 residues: CASREAGSSYEQYF. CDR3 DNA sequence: TGTGCCAGCAGAGAAGCGGGGAGCTCCTACGAGCAGTACTTC.

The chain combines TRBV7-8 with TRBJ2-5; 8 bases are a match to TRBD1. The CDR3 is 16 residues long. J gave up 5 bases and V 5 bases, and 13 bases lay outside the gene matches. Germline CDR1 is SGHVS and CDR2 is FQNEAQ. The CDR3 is CASSPRPQGGVETQYF. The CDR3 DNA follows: TGTGCCAGCAGCCCGCGACCACAGGGGGGAGTGGAGACCCAGTACTTC.

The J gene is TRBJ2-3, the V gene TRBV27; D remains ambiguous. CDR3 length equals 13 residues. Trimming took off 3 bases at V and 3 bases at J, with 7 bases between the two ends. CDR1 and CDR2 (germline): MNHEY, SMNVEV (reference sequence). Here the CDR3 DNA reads TGTGCCAGCAGTTTTCAGTATACAGATACGCAGTATTTT. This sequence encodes CASSFQYTDTQYF.